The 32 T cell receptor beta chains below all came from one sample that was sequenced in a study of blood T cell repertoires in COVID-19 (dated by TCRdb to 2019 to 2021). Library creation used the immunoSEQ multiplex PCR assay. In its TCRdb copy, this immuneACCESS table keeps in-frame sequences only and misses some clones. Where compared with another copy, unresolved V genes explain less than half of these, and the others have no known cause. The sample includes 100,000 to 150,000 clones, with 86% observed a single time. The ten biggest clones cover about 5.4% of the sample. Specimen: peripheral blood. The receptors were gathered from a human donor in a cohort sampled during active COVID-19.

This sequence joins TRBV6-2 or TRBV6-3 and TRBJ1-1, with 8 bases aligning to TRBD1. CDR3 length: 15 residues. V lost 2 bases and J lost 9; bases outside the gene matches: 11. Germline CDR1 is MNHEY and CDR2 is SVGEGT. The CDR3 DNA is TGTGCCAGCAGTTACGCGGCAGGGGGCTGGAAACAAGCTTTCTTT. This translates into CASSYAAGGWKQAFF.

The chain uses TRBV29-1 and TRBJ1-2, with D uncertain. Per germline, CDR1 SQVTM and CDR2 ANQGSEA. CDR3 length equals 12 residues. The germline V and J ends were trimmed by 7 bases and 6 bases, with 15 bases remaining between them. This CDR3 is CSAGLEVDGYTF. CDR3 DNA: TGCAGCGCTGGGTTGGAGGTCGATGGCTACACCTTC. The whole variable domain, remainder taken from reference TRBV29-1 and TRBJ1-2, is SAVISQKPSRDICQRGTSLTIQCQVDSQVTMMFWYRQQPGQSLTLIATANQGSEATYESGFVIDKFPISRPNLTFSTLTVSNMSPEDSSIYLCSAGLEVDGYTFGSGTRLTVV.

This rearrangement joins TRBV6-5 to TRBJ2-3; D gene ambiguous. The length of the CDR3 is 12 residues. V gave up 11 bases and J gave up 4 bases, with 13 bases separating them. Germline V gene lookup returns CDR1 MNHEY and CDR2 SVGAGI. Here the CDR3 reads CAAKSHSDTQYF. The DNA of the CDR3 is TGTGCCGCCAAATCCCACTCAGATACGCAGTATTTT.

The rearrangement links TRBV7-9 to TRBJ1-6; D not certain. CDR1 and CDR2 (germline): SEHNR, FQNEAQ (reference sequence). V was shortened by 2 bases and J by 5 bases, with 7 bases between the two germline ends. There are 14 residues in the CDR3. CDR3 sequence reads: CASSLLSDNSPLHF. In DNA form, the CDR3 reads TGTGCCAGCAGCTTATTATCAGATAATTCACCCCTCCACTTT.

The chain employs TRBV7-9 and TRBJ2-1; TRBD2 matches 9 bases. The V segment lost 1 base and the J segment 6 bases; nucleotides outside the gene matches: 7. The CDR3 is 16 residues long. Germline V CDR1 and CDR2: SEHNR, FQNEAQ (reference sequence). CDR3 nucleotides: TGTGCCAGCAGCTTAGGGGGACTAGCTCCTTCCAATGAGCAGTTCTTC. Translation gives CASSLGGLAPSNEQFF.

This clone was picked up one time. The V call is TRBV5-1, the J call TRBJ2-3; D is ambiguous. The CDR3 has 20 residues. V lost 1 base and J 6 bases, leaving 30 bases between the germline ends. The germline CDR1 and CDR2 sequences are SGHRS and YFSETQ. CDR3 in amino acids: CASSLWAPQTLVLDRDTQYF. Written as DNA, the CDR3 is TGCGCCAGCAGCTTGTGGGCACCACAAACTCTCGTACTTGATAGGGATACGCAGTATTTT. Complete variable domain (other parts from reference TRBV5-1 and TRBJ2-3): KAGVTQTPRYLIKTRGQQVTLSCSPISGHRSVSWYQQTPGQGLQFLFEYFSETQRNKGNFPGRFSGRQFSNSRSEMNVSTLELGDSALYLCASSLWAPQTLVLDRDTQYFGPGTRLTVL.

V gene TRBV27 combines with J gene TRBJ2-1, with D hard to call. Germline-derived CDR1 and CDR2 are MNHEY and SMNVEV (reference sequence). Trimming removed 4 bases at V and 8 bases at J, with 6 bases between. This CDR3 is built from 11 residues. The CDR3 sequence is CASSSFYEQFF. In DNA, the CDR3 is TGTGCCAGCAGTTCGTTCTATGAGCAGTTCTTC.

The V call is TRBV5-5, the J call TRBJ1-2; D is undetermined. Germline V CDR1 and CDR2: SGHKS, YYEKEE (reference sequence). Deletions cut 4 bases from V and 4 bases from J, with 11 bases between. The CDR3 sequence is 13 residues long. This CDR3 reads CASSLTPFYGYTF. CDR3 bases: TGTGCCAGCAGCCTGACTCCCTTCTATGGCTACACCTTC.

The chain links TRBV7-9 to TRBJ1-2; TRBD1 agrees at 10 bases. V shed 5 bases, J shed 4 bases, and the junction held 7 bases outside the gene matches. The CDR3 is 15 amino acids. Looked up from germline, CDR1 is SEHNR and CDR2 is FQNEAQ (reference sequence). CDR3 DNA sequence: TGTGCCAGCAGCCCCCGGGACAGGGGCGGCTATGGCTACACCTTC. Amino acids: CASSPRDRGGYGYTF.

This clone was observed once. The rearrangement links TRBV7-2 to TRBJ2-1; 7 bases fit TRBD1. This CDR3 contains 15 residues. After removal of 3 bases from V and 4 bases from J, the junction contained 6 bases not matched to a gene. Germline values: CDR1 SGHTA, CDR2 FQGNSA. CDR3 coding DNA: TGTGCCAGCAGCTTTCCTAGGACAGGTTACAATGAGCAGTTCTTC. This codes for CASSFPRTGYNEQFF.

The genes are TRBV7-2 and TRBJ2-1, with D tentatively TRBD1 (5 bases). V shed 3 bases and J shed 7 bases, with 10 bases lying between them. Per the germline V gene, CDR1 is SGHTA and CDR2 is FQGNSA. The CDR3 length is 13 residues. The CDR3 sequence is CASSFGAGNEQFF. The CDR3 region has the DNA TGTGCCAGCAGCTTTGGGGCAGGGAATGAGCAGTTCTTC.

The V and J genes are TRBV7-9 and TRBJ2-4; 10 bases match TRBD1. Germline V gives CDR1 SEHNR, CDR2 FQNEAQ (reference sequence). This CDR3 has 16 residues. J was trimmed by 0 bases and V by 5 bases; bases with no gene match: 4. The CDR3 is CASSAWDRGAKNIQYF. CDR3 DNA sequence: TGTGCCAGCAGCGCCTGGGACAGGGGAGCCAAAAACATTCAGTACTTC.

This chain's CDR3 is CAWTGTSGRRYNEQFF. In DNA form, the CDR3 reads TGTGCCTGGACCGGGACTAGCGGGAGACGATACAATGAGCAGTTCTTC. The chain carries TRBV30 and TRBJ2-1; 14 bases are a match to TRBD2. The CDR3 is made up of 16 amino acids. CDR1 and CDR2 (germline): GTSNPN, SVGIG (reference sequence). J gave up 4 bases and V 4 bases, and 6 bases lay outside the gene matches.

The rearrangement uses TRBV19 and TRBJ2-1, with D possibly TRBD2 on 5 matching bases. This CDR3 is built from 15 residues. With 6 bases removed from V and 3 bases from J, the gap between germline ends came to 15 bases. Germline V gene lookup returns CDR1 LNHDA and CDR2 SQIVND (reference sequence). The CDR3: CASSRKLVFYNEQFF. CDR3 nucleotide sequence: TGTGCCAGTAGCAGGAAACTAGTTTTCTACAATGAGCAGTTCTTC.

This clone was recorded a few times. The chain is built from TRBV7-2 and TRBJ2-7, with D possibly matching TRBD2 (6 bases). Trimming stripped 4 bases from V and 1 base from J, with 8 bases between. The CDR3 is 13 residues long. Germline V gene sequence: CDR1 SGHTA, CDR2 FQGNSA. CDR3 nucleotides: TGTGCCAGCAGCTCACTAGCTTCCTACGAGCAGTACTTC. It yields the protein CASSSLASYEQYF.

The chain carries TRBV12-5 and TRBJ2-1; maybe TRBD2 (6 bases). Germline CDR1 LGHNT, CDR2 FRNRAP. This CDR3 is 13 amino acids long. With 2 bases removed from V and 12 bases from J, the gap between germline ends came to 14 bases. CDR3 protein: CASGLWDGSGQFF. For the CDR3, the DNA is TGTGCTAGTGGTTTGTGGGACGGGAGCGGGCAGTTCTTC.

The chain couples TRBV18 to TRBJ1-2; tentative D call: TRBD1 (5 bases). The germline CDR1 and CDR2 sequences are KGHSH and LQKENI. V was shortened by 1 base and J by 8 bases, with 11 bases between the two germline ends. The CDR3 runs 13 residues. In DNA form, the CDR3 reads TGTGCCAGCTCACCACTTCAGGGTGACGGCTACACCTTC. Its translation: CASSPLQGDGYTF.

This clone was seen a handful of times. The CDR3 protein is CASRGSTGTMNTEAFF. In DNA, the CDR3 is TGCGCCAGCAGGGGTTCGACAGGGACCATGAACACTGAAGCTTTCTTT. The rearrangement uses TRBV4-1 and TRBJ1-1, with 7 bases lining up with TRBD1. Looked up from germline, CDR1 is MGHRA and CDR2 is YSYEKL. The trim removed 6 bases at V and 0 bases at J, leaving 10 bases unmatched. The CDR3 is 16 residues long.

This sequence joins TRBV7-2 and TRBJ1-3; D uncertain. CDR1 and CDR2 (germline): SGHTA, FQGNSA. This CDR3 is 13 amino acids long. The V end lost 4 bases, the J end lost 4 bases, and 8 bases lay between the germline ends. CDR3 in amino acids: CASSSLPGNTIYF. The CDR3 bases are TGTGCCAGCAGCTCCCTCCCCGGAAACACCATATATTTT.

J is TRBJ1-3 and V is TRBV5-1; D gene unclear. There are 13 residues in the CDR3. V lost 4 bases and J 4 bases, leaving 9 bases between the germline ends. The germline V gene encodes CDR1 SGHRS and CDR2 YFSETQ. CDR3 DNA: TGCGCCAGCAGCGGTACGCAGGGAAACACCATATATTTT. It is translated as CASSGTQGNTIYF.

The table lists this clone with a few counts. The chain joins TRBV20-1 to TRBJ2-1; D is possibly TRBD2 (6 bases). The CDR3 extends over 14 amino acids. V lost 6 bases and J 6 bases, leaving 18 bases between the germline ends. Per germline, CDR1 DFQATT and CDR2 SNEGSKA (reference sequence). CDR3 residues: CSASRGSFSNEQFF. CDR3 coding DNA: TGCAGTGCCAGTCGGGGGAGCTTCTCCAATGAGCAGTTCTTC.

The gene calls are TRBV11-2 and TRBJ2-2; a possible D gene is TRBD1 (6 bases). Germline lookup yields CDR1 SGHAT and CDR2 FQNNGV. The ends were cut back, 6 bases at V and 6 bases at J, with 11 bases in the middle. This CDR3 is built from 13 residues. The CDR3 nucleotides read TGTGCCAGCAGGACCCCAGGGGCCGGGGAGCTGTTTTTT. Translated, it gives CASRTPGAGELFF.

The CDR3 here is CASSYSGARGGNQPQHF. CDR3 DNA: TGTGCCAGCAGTTACTCGGGGGCCAGGGGGGGCAATCAGCCCCAGCATTTT. The rearrangement links TRBV6-2 or TRBV6-3 to TRBJ1-5, with TRBD1 identical over 7 bases. Trimming removed 0 bases from V and 2 bases from J; junction bases left unmatched: 7. This CDR3 is built from 17 residues. The germline V gene encodes CDR1 MNHEY and CDR2 SVGEGT.

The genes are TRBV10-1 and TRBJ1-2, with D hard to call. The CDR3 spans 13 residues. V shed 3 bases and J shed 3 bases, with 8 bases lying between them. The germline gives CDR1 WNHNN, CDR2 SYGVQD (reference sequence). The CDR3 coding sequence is TGCGCCAGCAGTGACAGGCGGGACTATGGCTACACCTTC. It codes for CASSDRRDYGYTF.

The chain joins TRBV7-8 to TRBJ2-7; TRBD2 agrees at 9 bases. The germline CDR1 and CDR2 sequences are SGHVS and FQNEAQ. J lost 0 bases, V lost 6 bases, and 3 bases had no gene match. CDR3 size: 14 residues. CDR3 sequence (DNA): TGTGCCAGCAGACTAGCGGGTAGCTCCTACGAGCAGTACTTC. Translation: CASRLAGSSYEQYF.

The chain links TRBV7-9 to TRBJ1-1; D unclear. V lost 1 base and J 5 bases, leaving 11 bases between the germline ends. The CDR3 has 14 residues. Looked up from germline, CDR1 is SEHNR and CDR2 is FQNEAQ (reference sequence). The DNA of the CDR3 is TGTGCCAGCAGCTTAGGTGGCTCGAGGACTGAAGCTTTCTTT. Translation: CASSLGGSRTEAFF.

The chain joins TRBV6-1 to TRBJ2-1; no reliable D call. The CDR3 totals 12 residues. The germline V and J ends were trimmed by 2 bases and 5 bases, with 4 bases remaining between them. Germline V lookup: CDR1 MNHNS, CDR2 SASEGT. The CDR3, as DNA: TGTGCCAGCAGTGAACAGAACAATGAGCAGTTCTTC. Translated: CASSEQNNEQFF.

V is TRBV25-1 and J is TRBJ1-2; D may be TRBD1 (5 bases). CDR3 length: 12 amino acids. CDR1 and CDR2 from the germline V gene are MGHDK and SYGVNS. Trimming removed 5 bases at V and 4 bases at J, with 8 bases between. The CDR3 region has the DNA TGTGCCAGCAGTCGCGGGGGCTATGGCTACACCTTC. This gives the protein CASSRGGYGYTF.

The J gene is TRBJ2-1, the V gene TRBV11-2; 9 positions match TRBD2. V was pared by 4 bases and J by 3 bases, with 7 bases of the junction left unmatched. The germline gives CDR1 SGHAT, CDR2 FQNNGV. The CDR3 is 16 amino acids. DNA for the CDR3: TGTGCCAGCAGCTCCTATAGCGGGAGAGACTACAATGAGCAGTTCTTC. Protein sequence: CASSSYSGRDYNEQFF.

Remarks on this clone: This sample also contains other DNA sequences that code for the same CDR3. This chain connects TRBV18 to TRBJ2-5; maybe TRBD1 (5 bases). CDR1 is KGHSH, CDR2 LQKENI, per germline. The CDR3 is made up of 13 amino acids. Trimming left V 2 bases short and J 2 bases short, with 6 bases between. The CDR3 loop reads CASSPSGQETQYF. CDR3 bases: TGTGCCAGCTCACCATCAGGGCAAGAGACCCAGTACTTC.

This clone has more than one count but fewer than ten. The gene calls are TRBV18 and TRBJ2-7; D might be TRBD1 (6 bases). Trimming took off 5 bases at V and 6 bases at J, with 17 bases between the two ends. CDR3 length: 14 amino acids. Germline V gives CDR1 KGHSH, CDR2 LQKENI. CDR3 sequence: CASSEDRSVSEQYF. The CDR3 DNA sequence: TGTGCCAGCTCAGAAGACAGGAGCGTCTCCGAGCAGTACTTC. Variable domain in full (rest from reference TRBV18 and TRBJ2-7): NAGVMQNPRHLVRRRGQEARLRCSPMKGHSHVYWYRQLPEEGLKFMVYLQKENIIDESGMPKERFSAEFPKEGPSILRIQQVVRGDSAAYFCASSEDRSVSEQYFGPGTRLTVT.

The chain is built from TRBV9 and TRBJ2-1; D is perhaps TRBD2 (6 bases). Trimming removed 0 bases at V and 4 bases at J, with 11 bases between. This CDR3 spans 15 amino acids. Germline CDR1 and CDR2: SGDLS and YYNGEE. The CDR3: CASSVVREPYNEQFF. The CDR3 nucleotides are TGTGCCAGCAGCGTAGTGCGGGAACCATACAATGAGCAGTTCTTC. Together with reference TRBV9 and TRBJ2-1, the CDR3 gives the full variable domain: DSGVTQTPKHLITATGQRVTLRCSPRSGDLSVYWYQQSLDQGLQFLIQYYNGEERAKGNILERFSAQQFPDLHSELNLSSLELGDSALYFCASSVVREPYNEQFFGPGTRLTVL.